This T cell receptor beta chain was profiled in a study of blood T cell repertoires in COVID-19. Turning to the study itself: There were acute and convalescent COVID-19 samples, and they came from the United States, Italy and Spain. Nucleic acid was either cDNA or gDNA, and it came from T cells, B-cell-depleted T cells, or PBMCs.

Looked up from germline, CDR1 is MGHRA and CDR2 is YSYEKL. CDR3 size: 18 residues. V dropped 4 bases and J dropped 0; count of bases not matched to a gene: 10. Per the authors' pipeline: Estimates of nucleated cell counts were drawn from the amplification of reference gene primers. Data came from immunoSEQ multiplex PCR; TCRdb stores just in-frame clones and leaves some out. The DNA was the basis for D and trimming; V, J and clone size are from that table. The table has fewer than 300,000 clones, about three quarters seen once. Only a few counts were recorded for this clone. Input material: peripheral blood. The sequence was obtained from a woman older than 75 with acute or convalescent COVID-19. The chain is built from TRBV4-1 and TRBJ1-5; 9 nucleotides match TRBD1. Here the CDR3 reads CASSPGPDRGNSNQPQHF. Written as DNA, the CDR3 is TGCGCCAGCAGCCCCGGGCCTGACAGGGGGAATAGCAATCAGCCCCAGCATTTT.